This TCR beta chain was identified in a study of cytomegalovirus exposure and HLA in healthy donors (dated by TCRdb to 2016 to 2017). With respect to the entire study: An earlier analysis of some 600 of the donors reported about 260 Gb of sequence data and around 110 million unique TCR beta sequences obtained from about 180 million T cells. The aim of the study was to test whether cataloging public T cell receptors could identify signatures of past pathogen exposure. In a later genetic analysis, genome-wide SNP genotypes for about 55% of the roughly 700 donors were used, and that subset was treated as a discovery cohort. To study patterns of TCR occurrence, a later analysis re-analyzed previously published TCR beta repertoires from 700 or so donors and added high-resolution HLA genotyping. The T cell repertoires of around 730 subjects were profiled by immunosequencing and related to cytomegalovirus serostatus. All discovery cohort repertoires had been generated on a single sequencing platform. Among roughly 400 genotyped donors of the cohort, an average of approximately 240,000 unique TCR beta nucleotide sequences were sequenced per donor, roughly a sixth of them non-productive. High-throughput TCR immunosequencing, statistical association of individual TCRs with disease status, and machine learning were combined to predict cytomegalovirus infection status. To decide whether each TCR beta V gene segment behaved as functional or pseudogenic, an earlier analysis of fewer than 750 of the donors relied on high-throughput TCR beta sequencing. In addition to the first cohort of 666 subjects, a separate validation cohort of some 120 different subjects was used. Typing coverage differed by locus: A, B, C, DRB1 and DQB1 were typed in roughly 620-630 donors, DQA1 in about 500, DPA1 in 606, and DPB1 in approximately 450. Of the 350 to 450 genotyped donors, approximately 81% were placed in the genetic ancestry cluster associated with self-reported Caucasian donors. Class I and class II HLA loci were covered by the typing at four-digit resolution. An early release covering around 630 HLA-typed donors comprised about 300 gigabases of sequencing data and around 86 million unique TCR sequences. In the later analysis, no new phenotypic data were used to find candidate immune exposures; instead, reliance was placed on TCR beta sequences and their occurrence across donors. Because of strong linkage in the cohort, a few DR-DQ haplotypes were treated as single units for association and clustering. Donor age, sex, ethnicity and CMV serostatus were collected together with the repertoire data. The paper as a whole reports these results and caveats: This cohort had only TCR beta chains sequenced, and the lack of alpha or paired-chain data limited which features could be detected. Compared with equally common non-associated chains, HLA-associated TCR beta chains in a later analysis were more clonally expanded and had lower generation probabilities. The sequencing pipeline was judged likely to have produced a cluster of highly shared sequence variants as a technical artifact. According to a later analysis, parvovirus B19, influenza, CMV and Epstein-Barr virus appeared linked to several top co-occurrence clusters. Broadly in line with IMGT annotations, most TCR beta V segments showed up in productive rearrangements about 87% or about 30% of the time in an earlier analysis of roughly 590 of the donors. According to a later analysis, most CMV-associated TCR beta chains appeared to be HLA-restricted, and the HLA associations seemed to be driven largely by CMV exposure. It was suggested by the authors that the approach could potentially be generalized to other disease states and immunological phenotypes. The classifier was reported to diagnose cytomegalovirus status with high specificity and sensitivity in both the original and validation cohorts. According to a later genetic analysis, donors in an Asian-associated ancestry cluster had fewer N-insertions in productive TCRs than the approximately 630-donor mean. A few of the identified cytomegalovirus-associated TCR beta chains were confirmed in vitro to be specific for cytomegalovirus antigens. Strong co-occurrence of HLA alleles, especially DR and DQ, made assigning TCR associations to individual alleles difficult. In a later analysis, the rate of TCR association differed among HLA loci, with DRB1 alleles having the most associated TCRs and HLA-C alleles having the fewest. Because HLA typing was missing for some donors at each locus, association tests included only the typed subset. In the study, 150 to 200 TCR beta chains were listed as associated with cytomegalovirus. In a later genetic analysis, a missense DCLRE1C variant was associated with V-gene and J-gene trimming of TCR beta chains, and the association was replicated in an independent cohort. Correlated functional status among segregating V segments might reflect linkage disequilibrium, but an unknown experimental factor could not be ruled out. A later analysis associated about 17,000 TCR beta sequences with specific HLA alleles at a false discovery rate of 0.05. Some IMGT-functional V segments, including TRBV6-2 and TRBV6-3, could not be distinguished by the 87-base-pair reads and were therefore excluded. For the cohort, immune exposure information was limited to CMV serostatus. Most TCR sequences were observed very rarely across donors, whereas some public TCRs were present in many individuals. Presence/absence analyses assumed roughly uniform sequencing depth across donors, an assumption that may not hold. Because counts were too low, roughly 16 rarely observed V segments, including chromosome 9 orphons, were left out of the earlier analysis of a few hundred of the donors. A further reported finding was that TCR beta sequences accurately predicted the HLA-A and HLA-B alleles for most subjects in the first cohort.

CDR1 is given as SEHNR and CDR2 as FQNEAQ, both from the germline V gene (reference sequence). The CDR3 contains 15 residues, cysteine and phenylalanine counted. Only the CDR3 part of the read is kept: 45 bases, read in frame from the first base. The germline V and J ends show losses of 6 bases and 2 bases respectively, and no gene match explains 7 bases of the junction. The method was the immunoSEQ multiplex PCR assay. A mixture of 60 forward primers for TCR Vbeta segments and 13 reverse primers for TCR Jbeta segments was used in the multiplex PCR. Amplification of the CDR3 region of rearranged TCR beta genes was performed with a multiplex PCR assay on genomic DNA. Amplified TCR beta libraries were sequenced as 87-base-pair reads on the Illumina HiSeq System. The authors' pipeline ran thus. Across the 700 or so repertoires, a later analysis counted approximately 83 million unique TCR beta chains, around 11 million of which were shared by at least two donors. Raw reads were error-corrected and collapsed into unique sequences by a nearest-neighbor algorithm in which closely related sequences were merged to remove PCR and sequencing errors. To assign V, D and J gene segments, CDR3 sequences were aligned to IMGT reference sequences. For a sequence to be retained, a match of at least six nucleotides to both a V gene segment and a J gene segment was required. Rearrangements were classified as productive when the CDR3 lacked stop codons and remained in frame with V and J, and all other rearrangements were classified as non-productive. CDR3 was defined by IMGT convention, running from the second conserved V-encoded cysteine to the conserved J-encoded phenylalanine. The earlier analysis of about 610 of the donors excluded any sequence lacking an unambiguous match to a single V gene segment. In an earlier analysis of more than 500 of the donors, a V segment was called functional when productive rearrangements were above 56.7%, and segregating when the standard deviation between donors exceeded 5%. A statistical classification framework was built for diagnosing cytomegalovirus status from the catalog of TCR beta chain sequences. In a later analysis, V and J genes were assigned by comparing TCR nucleotide sequences against IMGT/GENE-DB human TR gene sequences. In a later analysis, CDR3 sequences and most-parsimonious VDJ recombination scenarios were assigned using the TCRdist pipeline. In a later analysis, each TCR beta chain was defined by its CDR3 amino acid sequence together with its V-gene family, and reads lacking a unique V-gene family were excluded. As a way to deal with suspected cross-contamination and a sequencing artifact, a later analysis dropped under 600 nucleotide sequences that were highly shared and had low generation probability. In a later analysis, a clonal expansion index for each public chain was calculated from normalized within-repertoire ranks of inferred template counts. A later analysis computed generation probabilities with a VDJ recombination model fitted to out-of-frame rearrangements, and checked the results against IGoR. Hypergeometric tests were used in a later analysis to score TCR-TCR, TCR-HLA and TCR-CMV co-occurrence, with a repertoire-size bias correction applied to the TCR pairs. In a later analysis, false discovery rates were estimated by permuting HLA or CMV assignments 20 times. In a later analysis, co-occurring TCRs were grouped with DBSCAN, and TCRdist sequence similarity was added when clustering was performed within HLA-allele-positive subsets. Repertoires with fewer than 30,000 or more than 120,000 public chains were left out of co-occurrence clustering, as were about 5 repertoires with anomalous nucleotide sharing. TCRdb's version of the immuneACCESS table is confined to in-frame rearrangements and falls short of the full clone set. An unresolved V gene accounts for under half of the shortfall where checked; the remainder is of unknown origin. V and J calls and clone size are as listed in that table; D and trimming were resolved from the DNA. The sample table shows about 84,000 clones, and just under 90% are seen once. The ten largest make up approximately 2.2% of the sample.

In total, approximately 610 healthy bone marrow donors made up the cohort. At the time of sampling, all cohort members were nominally healthy, though unrecorded immune exposures were likely present. The donor tested CMV seronegative, placing the donor among the roughly 340 seronegative members of the cohort. A peripheral blood sample was collected from each donor, and TCR beta sequencing was performed on peripheral blood mononuclear cells. The Qiagen DNeasy Blood Extraction Kit was used to extract genomic DNA from the blood cell samples. As concerns this clone: Its cognate antigen has yet to be identified. Base qualities are not at hand, and no much larger clone is one base apart.

The chain links TRBV7-9 with TRBJ1-2; TRBD1 lines up with 9 middle nucleotides. Sequencing used PBMCs. The receptor's source is a young man in good health and CMV-seronegative. The sequenced DNA: TGTGCCAGCAGATACCCCGGGACAGGGAACTATGGCTACACCTTC. Its product reads: CASRYPGTGNYGYTF.